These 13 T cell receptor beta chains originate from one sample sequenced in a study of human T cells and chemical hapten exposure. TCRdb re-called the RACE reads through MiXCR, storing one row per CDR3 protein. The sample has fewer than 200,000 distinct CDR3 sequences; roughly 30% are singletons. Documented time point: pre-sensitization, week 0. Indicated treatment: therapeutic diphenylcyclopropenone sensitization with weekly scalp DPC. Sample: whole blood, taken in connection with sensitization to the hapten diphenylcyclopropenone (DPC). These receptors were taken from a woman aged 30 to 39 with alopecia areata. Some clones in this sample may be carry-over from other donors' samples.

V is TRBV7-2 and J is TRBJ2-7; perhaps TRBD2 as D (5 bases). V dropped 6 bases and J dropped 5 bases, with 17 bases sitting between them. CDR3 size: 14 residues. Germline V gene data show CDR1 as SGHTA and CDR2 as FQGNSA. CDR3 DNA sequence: TGTGCCAGCAGAGAGAGCGGAGAAGGCAACGAGCAGTACTTC. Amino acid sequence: CASRESGEGNEQYF.

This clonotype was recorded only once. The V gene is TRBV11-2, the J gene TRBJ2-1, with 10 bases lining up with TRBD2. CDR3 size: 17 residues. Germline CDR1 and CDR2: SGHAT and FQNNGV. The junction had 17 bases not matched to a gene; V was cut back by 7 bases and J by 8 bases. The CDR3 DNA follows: TGTGCCAGCACCCGCAGCGGGGGGGCCGGGGGGAGCTATGAGCAGTTCTTC. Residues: CASTRSGGAGGSYEQFF.

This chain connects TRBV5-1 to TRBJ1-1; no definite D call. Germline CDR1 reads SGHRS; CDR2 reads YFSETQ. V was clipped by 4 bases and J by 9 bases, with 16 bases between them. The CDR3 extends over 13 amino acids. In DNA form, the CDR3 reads TGCGCCAGCAGCACCGACTGGAACAATAAAGCTTTCTTT. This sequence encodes CASSTDWNNKAFF.

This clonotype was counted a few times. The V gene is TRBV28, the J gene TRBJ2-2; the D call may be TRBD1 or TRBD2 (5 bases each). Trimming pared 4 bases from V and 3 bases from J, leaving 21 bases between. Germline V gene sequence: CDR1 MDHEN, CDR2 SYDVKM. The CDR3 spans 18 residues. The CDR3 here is CASSSATGTLVDTGELFF. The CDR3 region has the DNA TGTGCCAGCAGTTCCGCGACCGGGACCTTGGTCGACACCGGGGAGCTGTTTTTT.

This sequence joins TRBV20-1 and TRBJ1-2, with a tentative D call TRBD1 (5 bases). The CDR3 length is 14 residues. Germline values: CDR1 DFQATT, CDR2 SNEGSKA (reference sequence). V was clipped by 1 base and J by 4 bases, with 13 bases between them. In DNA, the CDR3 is TGCAGTGCTAGAGCACGAGGGGTCCCCTATGGCTACACCTTC. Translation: CSARARGVPYGYTF.

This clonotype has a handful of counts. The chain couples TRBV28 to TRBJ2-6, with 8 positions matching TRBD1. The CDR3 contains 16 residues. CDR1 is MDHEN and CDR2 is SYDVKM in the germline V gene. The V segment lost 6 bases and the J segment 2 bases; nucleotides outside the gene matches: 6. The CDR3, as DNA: TGTGCCAGCAGCCTTACAGGGGGGCCTGGGGCCAACGTCCTGACTTTC. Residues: CASSLTGGPGANVLTF. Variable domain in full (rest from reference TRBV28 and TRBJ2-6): DVKVTQSSRYLVKRTGEKVFLECVQDMDHENMFWYRQDPGLGLRLIYFSYDVKMKEKGDIPEGYSVSREKKERFSLILESASTNQTSMYLCASSLTGGPGANVLTFGAGSRLTVL.

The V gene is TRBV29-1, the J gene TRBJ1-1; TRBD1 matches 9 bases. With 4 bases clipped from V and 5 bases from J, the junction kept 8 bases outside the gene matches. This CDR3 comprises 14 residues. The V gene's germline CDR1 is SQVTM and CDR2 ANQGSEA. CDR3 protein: CSVATGGFLTEAFF. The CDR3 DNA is TGCAGCGTTGCAACAGGGGGCTTTTTAACTGAAGCTTTCTTT.

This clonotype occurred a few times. CDR3 loop: CASSQGDKITDTQYF. The CDR3 DNA sequence: TGCGCCAGCAGCCAGGGGGACAAAATCACAGATACGCAGTATTTT. J is TRBJ2-3 and V is TRBV4-3; TRBD1 is a possible D gene (6 bases). CDR1 and CDR2 (germline): LGHNA, YSLEER. The CDR3 is made up of 15 amino acids. The V end was cut by 3 bases, the J end by 2 bases, with 12 bases between.

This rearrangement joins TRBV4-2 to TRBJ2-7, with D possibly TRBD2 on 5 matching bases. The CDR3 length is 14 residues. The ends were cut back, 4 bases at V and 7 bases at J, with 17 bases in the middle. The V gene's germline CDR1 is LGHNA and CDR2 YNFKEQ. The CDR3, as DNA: TGTGCCAGCAGCCCCTCCGAACTAGGGCGAGAGCAGTACTTC. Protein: CASSPSELGREQYF.

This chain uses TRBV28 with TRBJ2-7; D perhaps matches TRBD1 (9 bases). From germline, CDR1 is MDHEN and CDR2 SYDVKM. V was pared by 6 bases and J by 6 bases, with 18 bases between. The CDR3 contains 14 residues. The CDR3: CASRQGQGLGEQYF. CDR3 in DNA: TGTGCCAGCAGACAGGGACAGGGACTAGGCGAGCAGTACTTC.

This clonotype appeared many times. CDR3 nucleotides: TGTGCCAGCAGTTACGATCACGTCGGGATACGGGAAAAACTGTTTTTT. It specifies CASSYDHVGIREKLFF. The rearrangement uses TRBV6-2 or TRBV6-3 and TRBJ1-4; D unresolved. Between the trimmed V and J ends, which lost 2 bases and 8 bases, there was a span of 18 bases. The germline CDR1 and CDR2 sequences are MNHEY and SVGEGT. CDR3 length: 16 amino acids.

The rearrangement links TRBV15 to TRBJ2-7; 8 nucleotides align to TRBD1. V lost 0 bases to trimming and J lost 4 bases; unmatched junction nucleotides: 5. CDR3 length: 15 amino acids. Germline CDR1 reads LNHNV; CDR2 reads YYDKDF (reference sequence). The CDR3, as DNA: TGTGCCACCAGCAGAGACAGGGGGCTCGGTTACGAGCAGTACTTC. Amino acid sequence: CATSRDRGLGYEQYF. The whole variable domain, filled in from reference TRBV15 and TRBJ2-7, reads DAMVIQNPRYQVTQFGKPVTLSCSQTLNHNVMYWYQQKSSQAPKLLFHYYDKDFNNEADTPDNFQSRRPNTSFCFLDIRSPGLGDTAMYLCATSRDRGLGYEQYFGPGTRLTVT.

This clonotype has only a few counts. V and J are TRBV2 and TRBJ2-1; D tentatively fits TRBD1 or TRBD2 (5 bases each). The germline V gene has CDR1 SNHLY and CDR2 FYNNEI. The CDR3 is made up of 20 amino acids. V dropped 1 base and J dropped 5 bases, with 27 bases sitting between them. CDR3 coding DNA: TGTGCCAGCAGTGAAGGAACACCCGGTCAAGGGACCTTCAGGGACAATGAGCAGTTCTTC. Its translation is CASSEGTPGQGTFRDNEQFF. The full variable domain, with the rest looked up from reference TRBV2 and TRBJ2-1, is EPEVTQTPSHQVTQMGQEVILRCVPISNHLYFYWYRQILGQKVEFLVSFYNNEISEKSEIFDDQFSVERPDGSNFTLKIRSTKLEDSAMYFCASSEGTPGQGTFRDNEQFFGPGTRLTVL.